Reported below is one T cell receptor beta chain. Its target is not known. These data belong to a study of T cell responses to AZD1222 COVID-19 vaccine. Generated by immunoSEQ multiplex PCR, the TCRdb table keeps only in-frame clones and is missing some. This sample has under 150,000 clones; 92% occur once, and the top ten carry 9.3%. Pooled samples include second doses given at about 4 or 12 weeks. Looked up from germline, CDR1 is MNHEY and CDR2 is SVGAGI. After removal of 10 bases from V and 2 bases from J, the junction contained 4 bases not matched to a gene. The CDR3 has 13 amino acids. The study's findings and limits: Donors were mostly white British, more females; clonal diversity possibly underestimated. The CD4 TCRs associated with vaccination extended across spike and predominated at 160-218 and 743-854. Rises in breadth and depth of Spike-specific TCRs came after two AZD1222 doses.

Sequences were derived from peripheral blood, sampled 28 days after the second AZD1222 dose. This chain connects TRBV6-5 to TRBJ2-2, with 7 nucleotides matching TRBD2. This TCR was sampled from an adult who received the AZD1222 COVID-19 vaccine. In DNA form, the CDR3 reads TGTGCCATCCTAGCGGAAAACACCGGGGAGCTGTTTTTT. Translated, it gives CAILAENTGELFF.